The clone carrying this T cell receptor (beta chain) appeared a few times. Its matching antigen is unknown. This entry comes from a study of T cell responses to AZD1222 COVID-19 vaccine. Sequenced by immunoSEQ multiplex PCR; TCRdb stores in-frame clones only, minus some. The data show nearly 110,000 clones, with about 90% seen just once and roughly 21% held by the top ten. General study points: With two AZD1222 doses given, Spike-specific TCR breadth and depth both rose. Donors, mostly white British, included more females; clonal diversity was possibly underestimated. In the spike-specific TCR repertoire, nearly half reportedly target unmutated variant regions. Among AZD1222 vaccinees, only six were seropositive at baseline.

V shed 1 base and J 9 bases; nucleotides not matched to a gene: 4. Germline V gives CDR1 SGHTA, CDR2 FQGNSA. CDR3 length: 15 amino acids. Specimen: peripheral blood, collected on day 0 of AZD1222 vaccination. This clonotype was sampled from an adult in good health. J is TRBJ1-6 and V is TRBV7-2, with 9 bases lining up with TRBD1. The CDR3 reads CASSLDGTGISPLHF. For the CDR3, the DNA is TGTGCCAGCAGCTTAGATGGGACAGGGATTTCACCCCTCCACTTT. Variable domain in full (rest from reference TRBV7-2 and TRBJ1-6): GAGVSQSPSNKVTEKGKDVELRCDPISGHTALYWYRQSLGQGLEFLIYFQGNSAPDKSGLPSDRFSAERTGGSVSTLTIQRTQQEDSAVYLCASSLDGTGISPLHFGNGTRLTVT.